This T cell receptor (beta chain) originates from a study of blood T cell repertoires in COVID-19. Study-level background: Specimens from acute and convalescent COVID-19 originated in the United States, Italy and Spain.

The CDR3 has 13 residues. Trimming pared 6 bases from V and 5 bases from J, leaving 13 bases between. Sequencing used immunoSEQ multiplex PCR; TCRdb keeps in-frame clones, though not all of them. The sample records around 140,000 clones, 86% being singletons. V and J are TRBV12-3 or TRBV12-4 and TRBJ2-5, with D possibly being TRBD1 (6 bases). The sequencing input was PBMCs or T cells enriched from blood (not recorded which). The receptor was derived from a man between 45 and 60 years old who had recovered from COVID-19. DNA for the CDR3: TGTGCCAGCAGCTTACAGGGCGGTGAGACCCAGTACTTC. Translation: CASSLQGGETQYF.